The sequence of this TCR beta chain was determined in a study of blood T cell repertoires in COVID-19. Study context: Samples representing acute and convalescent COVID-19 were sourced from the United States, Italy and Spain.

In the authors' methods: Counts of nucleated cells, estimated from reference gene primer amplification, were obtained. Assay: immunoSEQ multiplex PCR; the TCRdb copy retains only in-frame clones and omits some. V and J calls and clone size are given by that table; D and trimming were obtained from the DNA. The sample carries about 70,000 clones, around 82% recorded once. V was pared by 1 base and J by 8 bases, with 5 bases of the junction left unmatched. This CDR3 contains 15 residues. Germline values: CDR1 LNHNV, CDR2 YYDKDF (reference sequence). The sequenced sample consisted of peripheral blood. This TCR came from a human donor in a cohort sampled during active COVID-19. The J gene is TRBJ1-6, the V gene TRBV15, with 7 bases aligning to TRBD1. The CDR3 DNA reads TGTGCCACCAGCAGAGCTAACAGGGGAGATTCACCCCTCCACTTT. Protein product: CATSRANRGDSPLHF.